This T cell receptor (beta chain) was recovered during a study of blood T cell repertoires in COVID-19. This clone was seen a handful of times. Profiled with immunoSEQ multiplex PCR; TCRdb holds only in-frame clones, not every one. The sample yields 300,000 to 400,000 clones, roughly 88% seen once. Among Cohort 3 donors, those recovered had two negative PCRs, clearance, or symptom resolution. The CDR3 contains 16 residues. Germline V gene data show CDR1 as MNHEY and CDR2 as SMNVEV (reference sequence). Trimming left V 3 bases short and J 0 bases short, with 14 bases between. Material: PBMCs or T cells enriched from blood (not recorded which). The chain joins TRBV27 to TRBJ1-1; TRBD1 might be the D (5 bases). This sequence was found in a man younger than 40 who had recovered from COVID-19. The CDR3 DNA reads as TGTGCCAGCAGTTTTGGAAGGGGCTCCTTGAACACTGAAGCTTTCTTT. It yields the protein CASSFGRGSLNTEAFF.